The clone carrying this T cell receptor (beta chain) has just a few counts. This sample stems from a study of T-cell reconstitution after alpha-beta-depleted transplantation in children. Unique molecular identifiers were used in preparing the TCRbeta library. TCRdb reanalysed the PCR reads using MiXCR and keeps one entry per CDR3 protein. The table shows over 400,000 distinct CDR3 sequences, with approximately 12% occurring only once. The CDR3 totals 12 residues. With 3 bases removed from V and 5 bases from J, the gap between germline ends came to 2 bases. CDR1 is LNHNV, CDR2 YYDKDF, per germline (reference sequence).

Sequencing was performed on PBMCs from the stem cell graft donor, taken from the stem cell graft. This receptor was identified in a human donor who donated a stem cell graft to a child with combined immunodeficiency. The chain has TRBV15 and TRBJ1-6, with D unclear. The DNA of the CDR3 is TGTGCCACCAGCAGGGATAATTCACCCCTCCACTTT. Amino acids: CATSRDNSPLHF.